The T cell receptor (beta chain) described here comes from a study of response to subunit inactivated influenza vaccine. The study's findings and limits: Each seasonal flu vaccination may recruit only limited new T cells, authors suggested.

From germline, CDR1 is MNHEY and CDR2 SMNVEV (reference sequence). The ends were cut back, 3 bases at V and 0 bases at J, with 12 bases in the middle. The CDR3 is 15 residues long. This clonotype was detected only a few times. Antigen: not known. TCRdb itself ran the RT-PCR reads through MiXCR, one entry per CDR3 protein. The table has about 700,000 distinct CDR3 sequences, 11% to 15% seen once. The source of this sequence is a man aged 50 to 59 who received an inactivated influenza vaccine. This sample comprised PBMCs from blood, obtained 14 to 15 days before vaccination. The chain joins TRBV27 to TRBJ2-7, with D unresolved. The CDR3, as DNA: TGTGCCAGCAGTTTCTCTGCCCAGAGCTCCTACGAGCAGTACTTC. Amino acid sequence: CASSFSAQSSYEQYF.